This T cell receptor beta chain was captured in a study of cytomegalovirus exposure and HLA in healthy donors. V shed 10 bases, J shed 4 bases, and the junction held 3 bases outside the gene matches. The CDR3 sequence is 12 residues long. Per the germline V gene, CDR1 is MDHEN and CDR2 is SYDVKM. For this clone: No antigen is known for it.

Primers for the PCR totalled 60 Vbeta and 13 Jbeta. Sequencing used immunoSEQ multiplex PCR; TCRdb keeps in-frame clones, though not all of them. This sample's clone table lists about 130,000 clones. Whole-study results and caveats: Overall, roughly 150 TCR beta chains were annotated as cytomegalovirus-associated.

In nominal health when sampled, donors likely had unrecorded immune exposures nonetheless. The specimen was PBMCs. The V call is TRBV28, the J call TRBJ2-7, with 11 bases identical to TRBD1. This TCR came from a woman in her thirties or forties in good health and CMV-seronegative. DNA for the CDR3: TGTGCCACGGGACAGGGGGTGTACGAGCAGTACGTC. Protein sequence: CATGQGVYEQYV.